This T cell receptor (beta chain) was found in a study of T cells in Graves' hyperthyroidism and ophthalmopathy. Study-wide context: The initial diagnosis was the point when peripheral blood was collected, ahead of any treatment.

V lost 5 bases, J lost 3 bases, and 17 bases lay in between. Germline CDR1 is LNHDA and CDR2 is SQIVND (reference sequence). The CDR3 extends over 15 amino acids. Patients affected by ophthalmopathy presented a Clinical Activity Score of at least 3, a NOSPECS grade of at least 4, and disease duration below 3 months. It was RNA transcripts that yielded the amplified TCR beta CDR3 regions. The HTBI set primed first-round TCR CDR3 RT-PCR. TCRdb called the multiplex PCR reads again in MiXCR, with one record for every CDR3 protein. The sample lists hundreds of thousands of distinct CDR3 sequences, roughly 14% seen once, with about 3.9% in the top ten. The table lists this clonotype with a few counts.

The clonotype comes from a woman in her thirties or forties with Graves' ophthalmopathy. The sample taken for sequencing was blood. This chain uses TRBV19 with TRBJ2-7; the D gene is possibly TRBD2 (6 bases). DNA for the CDR3: TGTGCCAGTAGTCCGGCTCGGGGGATTGTCTACGAGCAGTACTTC. Amino acids: CASSPARGIVYEQYF.